This T cell receptor beta chain was captured by sequencing in a study of response to subunit inactivated influenza vaccine. TCRdb used MiXCR to reprocess the RT-PCR reads, holding one entry per CDR3 protein. Counted here are fewer than 200,000 distinct CDR3 sequences, 9.2% occurring once; the ten biggest clones make up about 11%. Germline V CDR1 and CDR2: SEHNR, FQNEAQ (reference sequence). Trimming cost V 10 bases and J 0 bases, with 14 bases left between them. This CDR3 is built from 14 residues. In this sample, this clonotype turned up many times. The sequence was obtained from a man between 45 and 60 years old who received an inactivated influenza vaccine. V usage is TRBV7-9 and J usage is TRBJ2-3; D perhaps matches TRBD2 (7 bases). The sequencing here drew on non-naive T cells sorted from PBMCs, taken on the day of vaccination. CDR3 coding DNA: TGTGCCACAAGGGGGGGCCAAAGCACAGATACGCAGTATTTT. Its translation is CATRGGQSTDTQYF.